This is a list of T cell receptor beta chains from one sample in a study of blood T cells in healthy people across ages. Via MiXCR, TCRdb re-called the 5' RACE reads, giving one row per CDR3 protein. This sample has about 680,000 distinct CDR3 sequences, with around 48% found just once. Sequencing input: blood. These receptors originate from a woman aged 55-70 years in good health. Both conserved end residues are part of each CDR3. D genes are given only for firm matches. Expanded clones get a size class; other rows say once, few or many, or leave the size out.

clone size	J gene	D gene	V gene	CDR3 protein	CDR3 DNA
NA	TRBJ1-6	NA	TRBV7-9	CASSLGGASNSSLHF	TGTGCCAGCAGCTTGGGGGGCGCGTCTAATTCATCCCTCCACTTT
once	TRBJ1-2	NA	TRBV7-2	CASSANTYGYTF	TGTGCCAGCAGCGCGAATACCTATGGCTACACCTTC
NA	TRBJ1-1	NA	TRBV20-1	CSVKAPGQNTEAFF	TGCAGTGTCAAAGCACCGGGACAGAACACTGAAGCTTTCTTT
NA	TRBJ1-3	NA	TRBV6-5	CASKISGAASGNTIYF	TGTGCCAGCAAGATATCGGGAGCCGCATCTGGAAACACCATATATTTT
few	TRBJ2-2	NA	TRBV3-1	CASSQSRLGELFF	TGTGCCAGCAGCCAGTCTCGGTTGGGGGAGCTGTTTTTT
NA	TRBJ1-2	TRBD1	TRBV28	CASRRGQGRFGYTF	TGTGCCAGCAGACGAGGACAGGGGAGATTCGGCTACACCTTC
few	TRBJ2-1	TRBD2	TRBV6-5	CASRTLAGGNFGQFF	TGTGCCAGCAGGACACTAGCGGGAGGGAACTTCGGGCAGTTCTTC
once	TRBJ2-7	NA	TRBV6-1	CASGPPGVGRTQLSYEHYF	TGTGCCAGCGGGCCCCCTGGCGTGGGCCGTACCCAACTCTCCTACGAGCATTACTTC
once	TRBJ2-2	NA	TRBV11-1	CASSAGPTNTGELFF	TGTGCCAGCAGCGCCGGCCCGACAAACACCGGGGAGCTGTTTTTT
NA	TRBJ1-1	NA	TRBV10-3	CAIREGTGNTEAFF	TGTGCCATCAGGGAAGGGACGGGAAACACTGAAGCTTTCTTT
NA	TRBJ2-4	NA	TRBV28	CASSPPKNIQYF	TGTGCCAGCAGCCCCCCCAAAAACATTCAGTACTTC
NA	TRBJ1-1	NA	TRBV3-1	CASSQAGLNTEAFF	TGTGCCAGCAGCCAAGCAGGGTTGAACACTGAAGCTTTCTTT
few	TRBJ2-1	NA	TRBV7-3	CASSSSGGVGEQFF	TGTGCCAGCAGCTCCAGCGGAGGAGTCGGGGAGCAGTTCTTC
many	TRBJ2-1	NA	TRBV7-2	CASSGFPRGGNEQFF	TGTGCCAGCAGCGGGTTTCCTAGAGGAGGAAATGAGCAGTTCTTC
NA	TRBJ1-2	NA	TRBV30	CAGQSRDGYTF	TGTGCCGGTCAATCCAGGGATGGCTACACCTTC
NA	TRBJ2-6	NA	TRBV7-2	CASSLVIAGANVLTF	TGTGCCAGCAGCTTAGTGATTGCTGGGGCCAACGTCCTGACTTTC
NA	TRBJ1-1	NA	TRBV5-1	CASSPRSVNTEAFF	TGCGCCAGCAGCCCTAGAAGTGTGAACACTGAAGCTTTCTTT
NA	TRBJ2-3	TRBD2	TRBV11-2	CASSLAGGSGDTQYF	TGTGCCAGCAGCTTAGCGGGAGGGAGTGGAGATACGCAGTATTTT
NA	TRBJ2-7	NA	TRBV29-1	CSAKRDPITYEQYF	TGCAGCGCAAAGAGAGACCCTATTACCTACGAGCAGTACTTC
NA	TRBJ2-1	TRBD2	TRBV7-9	CASSLLFWAGGYNEQFF	TGTGCCAGCAGCTTATTATTCTGGGCGGGAGGGTACAATGAGCAGTTCTTC
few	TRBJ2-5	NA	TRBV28	CASRTPPQEQYF	TGTGCCAGCAGGACCCCACCCCAAGAGCAGTACTTC
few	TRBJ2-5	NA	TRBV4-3	CASSQGAWTVKETQYF	TGCGCCAGCAGCCAAGGGGCATGGACAGTTAAAGAGACCCAGTACTTC
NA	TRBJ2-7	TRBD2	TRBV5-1	CASSLEASGWSYEQYF	TGCGCCAGCAGCTTGGAGGCTAGCGGGTGGTCCTACGAGCAGTACTTC
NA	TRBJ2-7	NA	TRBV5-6	CASSGAGGSYEQYF	TGTGCCAGCAGCGGGGCCGGGGGCTCCTACGAGCAGTACTTC
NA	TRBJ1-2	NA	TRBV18	CASSPRRAAHSNYGYTF	TGTGCCAGCTCACCACGTAGGGCAGCGCACTCTAACTATGGCTACACCTTC